The 2 T cell receptor beta chains presented below share a single source sample, sequenced in a study of CD8 T cells in Susac syndrome. Reverse transcription of roughly 0.5 to 1 ug RNA used random hexamers. One entry per CDR3 protein, called by TCRdb with MiXCR from the immunoSEQ multiplex PCR reads. The sample carries 100,000 to 150,000 distinct CDR3 sequences, 85% to 95% recorded once. Sequences were obtained from CD8+ T cells from PBMCs. These receptors were taken from a human donor with Susac syndrome.

The J gene is TRBJ2-7, the V gene TRBV30; D gene ambiguous. The length of the CDR3 is 13 residues. Germline CDR1 reads GTSNPN; CDR2 reads SVGIG (reference sequence). V dropped 0 bases and J dropped 2 bases, with 8 bases sitting between them. CDR3 amino acids: CAWSVTATYEQYF. The CDR3 region has the DNA TGTGCCTGGAGTGTTACAGCAACCTACGAGCAGTACTTC.

The chain joins TRBV7-9 to TRBJ2-7; no clear D gene. The CDR3 sequence is 14 residues long. Germline V gene sequence: CDR1 SEHNR, CDR2 FQNEAQ (reference sequence). V gave up 0 bases and J gave up 3 bases, with 9 bases separating them. CDR3 DNA: TGTGCCAGCAGCTTAGCCGGCCCCCGCTACGAGCAGTACTTC. It encodes CASSLAGPRYEQYF.